This T cell receptor beta chain was found in a study of blood T cells in healthy people across ages. Together with a sample-barcoded 5' primer, a J-beta primer mix was included in a second PCR lasting roughly 7 to 11 cycles. TCRdb independently ran MiXCR on the 5' RACE reads; one entry per CDR3 protein. The sample includes 750,000 to 850,000 distinct CDR3 sequences, 25% of them seen just once. Study findings and constraints: TCR beta diversity was tightly associated with the proportion of naive T cells. Whereas aged donors had fewer naive CD4+ cells, long-lived donors had more of them and higher diversity. Unsorted PBMC material precluded a definitive naive versus antigen-experienced comparison.

There are 12 residues in the CDR3. The germline CDR1 and CDR2 sequences are SGHRS and YFSETQ. V was clipped by 9 bases and J by 7 bases, with 14 bases between them. On this clonotype: No antigen is known for it.

The sample was also reused in another study, on T cells of mothers and their children. This second study says: It was observed that no persistent microchimeric T cell clones could be detected.

The specimen sequenced was blood. The receptor was isolated from a boy under 18 in good health. V gene TRBV5-1 combines with J gene TRBJ2-4; D is perhaps TRBD2 (5 bases). CDR3 sequence reads: CATKGDNNIQYF. Here the CDR3 DNA reads TGCGCCACCAAGGGAGACAATAACATTCAGTACTTC.